This T cell receptor beta chain was recorded in a study of T cells in pancreatic ductal adenocarcinoma. Repertoires were generated with immunoSEQ multiplex PCR, while TCRdb's copy carries only in-frame clones and drops some. The sample has roughly 100,000 clones, about 95% seen once; the top ten hold roughly 3%. Points from the study as a whole: Mean clonality was roughly 0.11 in tumors and approximately 0.072 in blood, not significantly different.

Surgery without prior neoadjuvant therapy was the treatment of the selected pancreatic ductal adenocarcinoma patients. Looked up from germline, CDR1 is GTSNPN and CDR2 is SVGIG (reference sequence). V shed 1 base and J 6 bases; nucleotides not matched to a gene: 3. The CDR3 has 13 residues. A remark on this clone: The antigen remains unidentified.

The V and J genes are TRBV30 and TRBJ2-3; 8 bases are shared with TRBD2. This receptor was taken from a human donor with pancreatic ductal adenocarcinoma. Sequences were obtained from PBMCs. For the CDR3, the DNA is TGTGCCTGGAGTGGTGCGGGAGGTGATACGCAGTATTTT. Translating gives CAWSGAGGDTQYF.